The 2 T cell receptor beta chains reported below all come from one sample, sequenced in a study of regulatory T cells in long-lasting Graves disease (dated by TCRdb to the early 2020s). The time point label of this sample denotes: persistent/refractory GD, antithyroid drugs over 5 years with positive TRAb. For both TCR sequencing and RNA sequencing, RNA was extracted from PBMCs in TRIzol. The library was produced with multiplex PCR. The run used an Illumina HiSeq 4000. CDR3 regions were amplified by Arm-PCR with iRepertoire HTBI primers to construct TCR beta libraries. TCRdb applied fastp at Q25 and MiXCR to the public reads, then kept only in-frame beta chains. All rows with the same CDR3 protein become a single entry with the most common DNA and genes. The sample contains 700,000 or so distinct CDR3 sequences, about 32% of them found a single time. The leading ten clones occupy 42% of the sample.

The sample consisted of peripheral blood mononuclear cells (PBMCs), taken when the disease was refractory, from a patient treated with antithyroid drugs. Every receptor here comes from a female donor with Graves disease.

DNA for the CDR3: TGTGCCAGCAGCCTGACGGAAATCGGGGAGCTGTTTTTT. Protein product: CASSLTEIGELFF. The chain employs TRBV12-3 or TRBV12-4 and TRBJ2-2; D ambiguous. The CDR3 is 13 residues long. V was pared by 6 bases and J by 7 bases, with 12 bases between.

This clonotype was seen a few times. The chain couples TRBV2 to TRBJ2-4; 8 bases agree with TRBD2. V trimming: 4 bases; J trimming: 0 bases; junction bases outside the gene matches: 14. The CDR3 runs to 19 residues. Germline V lookup: CDR1 SNHLY, CDR2 FYNNEI. The CDR3 nucleotides are TGTGCCAGCAGTGCCCCAGCGGGAGCCTCACTGCTAGCCAAAAACATTCAGTACTTC. Its protein product is CASSAPAGASLLAKNIQYF.